Only a few counts were recorded for the clone carrying this TCR beta chain. A single record per CDR3 protein comes from TCRdb applying MiXCR to the RT-PCR reads. The sample shows about 400,000 distinct CDR3 sequences, approximately 16% of them seen only once. This sample is part of a study of patients and donors after allogeneic stem cell transplantation. Trimming shortened V by 4 bases and J by 0 bases, and 15 bases separated the two germline ends. CDR1 and CDR2 (germline): LGHNA, YSLEER. The CDR3 contains 16 residues. The sample taken for sequencing was blood, either unsorted or a sorted T cell fraction (not recorded which). The chain carries TRBV4-3 and TRBJ1-2; D ambiguous. The source is a human donor who was either an allogeneic HSCT recipient or a stem cell or donor lymphocyte infusion donor (not recorded which). It is not recorded whose cells these are; they may come from a transplant donor. DNA of the CDR3: TGCGCCAGCAGCCGATCTCTTCCGACCTCTAACTATGGCTACACCTTC. As protein: CASSRSLPTSNYGYTF.